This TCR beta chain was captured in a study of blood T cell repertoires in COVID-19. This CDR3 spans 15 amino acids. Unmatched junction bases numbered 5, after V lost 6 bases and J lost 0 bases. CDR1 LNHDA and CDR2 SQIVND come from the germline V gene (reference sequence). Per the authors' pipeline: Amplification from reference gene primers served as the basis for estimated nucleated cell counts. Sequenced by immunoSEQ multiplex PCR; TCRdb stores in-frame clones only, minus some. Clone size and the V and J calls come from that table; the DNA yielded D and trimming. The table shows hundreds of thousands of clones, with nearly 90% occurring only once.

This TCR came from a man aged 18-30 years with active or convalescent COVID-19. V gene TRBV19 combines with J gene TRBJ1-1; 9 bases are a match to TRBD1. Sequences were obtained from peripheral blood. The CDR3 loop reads CASRRDRAMNTEAFF. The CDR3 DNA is TGTGCCAGTAGAAGGGACAGGGCAATGAACACTGAAGCTTTCTTT. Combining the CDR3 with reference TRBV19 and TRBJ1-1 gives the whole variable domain DGGITQSPKYLFRKEGQNVTLSCEQNLNHDAMYWYRQDPGQGLRLIYYSQIVNDFQKGDIAEGYSVSREKKESFPLTVTSAQKNPTAFYLCASRRDRAMNTEAFFGQGTRLTVV.